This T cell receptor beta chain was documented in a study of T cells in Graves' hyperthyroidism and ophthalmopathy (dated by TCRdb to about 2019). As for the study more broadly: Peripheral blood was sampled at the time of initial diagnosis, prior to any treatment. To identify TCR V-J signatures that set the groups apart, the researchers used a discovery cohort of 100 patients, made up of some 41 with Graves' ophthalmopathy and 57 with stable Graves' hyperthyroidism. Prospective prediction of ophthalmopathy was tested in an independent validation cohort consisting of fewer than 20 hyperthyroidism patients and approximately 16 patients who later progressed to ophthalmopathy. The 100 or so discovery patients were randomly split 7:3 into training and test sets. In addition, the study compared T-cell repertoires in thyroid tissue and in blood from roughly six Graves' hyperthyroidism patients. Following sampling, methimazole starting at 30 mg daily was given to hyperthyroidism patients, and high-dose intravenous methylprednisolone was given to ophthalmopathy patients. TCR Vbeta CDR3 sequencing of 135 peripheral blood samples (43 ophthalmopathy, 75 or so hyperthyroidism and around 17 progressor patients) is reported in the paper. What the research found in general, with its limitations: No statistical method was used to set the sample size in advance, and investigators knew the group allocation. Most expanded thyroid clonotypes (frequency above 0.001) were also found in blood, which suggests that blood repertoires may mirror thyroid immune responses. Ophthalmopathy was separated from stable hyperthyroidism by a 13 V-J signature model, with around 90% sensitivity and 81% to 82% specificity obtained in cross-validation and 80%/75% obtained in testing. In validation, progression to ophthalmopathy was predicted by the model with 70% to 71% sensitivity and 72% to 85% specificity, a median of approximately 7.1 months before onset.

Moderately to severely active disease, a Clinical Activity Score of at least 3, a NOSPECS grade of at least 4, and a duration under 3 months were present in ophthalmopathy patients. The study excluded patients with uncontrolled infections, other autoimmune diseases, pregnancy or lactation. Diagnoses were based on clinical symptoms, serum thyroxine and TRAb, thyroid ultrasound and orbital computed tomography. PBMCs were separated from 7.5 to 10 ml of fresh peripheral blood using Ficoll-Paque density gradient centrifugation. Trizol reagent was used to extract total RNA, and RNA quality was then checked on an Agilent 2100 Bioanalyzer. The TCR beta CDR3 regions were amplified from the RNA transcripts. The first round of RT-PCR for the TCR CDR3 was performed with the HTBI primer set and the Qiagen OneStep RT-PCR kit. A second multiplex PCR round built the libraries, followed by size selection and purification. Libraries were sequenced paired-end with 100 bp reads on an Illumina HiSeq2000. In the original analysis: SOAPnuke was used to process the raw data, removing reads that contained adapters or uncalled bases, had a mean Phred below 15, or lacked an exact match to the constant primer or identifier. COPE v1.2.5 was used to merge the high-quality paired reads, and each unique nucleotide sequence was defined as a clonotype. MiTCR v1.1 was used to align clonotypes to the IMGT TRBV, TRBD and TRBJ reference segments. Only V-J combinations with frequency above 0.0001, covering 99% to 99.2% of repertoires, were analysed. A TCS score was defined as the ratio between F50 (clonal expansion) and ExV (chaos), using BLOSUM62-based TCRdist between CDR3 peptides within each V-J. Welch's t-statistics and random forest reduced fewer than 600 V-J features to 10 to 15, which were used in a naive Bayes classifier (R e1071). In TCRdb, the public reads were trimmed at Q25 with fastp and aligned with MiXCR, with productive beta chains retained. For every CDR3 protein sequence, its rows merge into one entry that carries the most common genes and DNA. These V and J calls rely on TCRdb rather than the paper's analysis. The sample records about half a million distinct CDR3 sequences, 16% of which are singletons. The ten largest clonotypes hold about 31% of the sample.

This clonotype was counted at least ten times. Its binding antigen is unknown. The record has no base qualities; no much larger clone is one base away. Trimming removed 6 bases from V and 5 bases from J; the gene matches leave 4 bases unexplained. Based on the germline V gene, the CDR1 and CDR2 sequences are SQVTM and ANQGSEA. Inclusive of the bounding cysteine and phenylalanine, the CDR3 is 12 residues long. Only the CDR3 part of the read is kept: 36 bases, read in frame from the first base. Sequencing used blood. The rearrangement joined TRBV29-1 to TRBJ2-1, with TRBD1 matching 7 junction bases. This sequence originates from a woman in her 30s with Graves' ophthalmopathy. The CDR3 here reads CSVRDSHNEQFF. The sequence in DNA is TGCAGCGTCCGGGACAGTCACAATGAGCAGTTCTTC.